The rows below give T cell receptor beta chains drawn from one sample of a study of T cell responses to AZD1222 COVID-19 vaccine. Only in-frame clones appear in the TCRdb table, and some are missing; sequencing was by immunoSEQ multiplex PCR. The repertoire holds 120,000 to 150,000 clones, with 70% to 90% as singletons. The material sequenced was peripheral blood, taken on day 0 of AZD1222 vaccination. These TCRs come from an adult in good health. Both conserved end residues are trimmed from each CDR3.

CDR3aa: ASSSVPTNEQF; v_gene: TRBV21-1
CDR3aa: ASSPPSGANVLT; v_gene: TRBV18
CDR3aa: ASSLGLLAKNIQY; v_gene: TRBV7-9
CDR3aa: SVAGVQETQY; v_gene: TRBV29-1
CDR3aa: ASSNLLARSTDTQY; v_gene: TRBV6-6
CDR3aa: ASSRGQSSNEKLF; v_gene: TRBV5-1
CDR3aa: ASSLPGLADAKNIQY; v_gene: TRBV5-4
CDR3aa: ASSSNVIGYT; v_gene: TRBV6-2/TRBV6-3
CDR3aa: ASRGYGETQY; v_gene: TRBV2
CDR3aa: ASSSTTSGRRYEQY; v_gene: TRBV7-2
CDR3aa: ASSQVLRRARVGNTIY; v_gene: TRBV4-1
CDR3aa: ASSLADRPVSGYT; v_gene: TRBV7-9
CDR3aa: ASSLMPGQTNYGYT; v_gene: TRBV7-3
CDR3aa: ASSYKQGGSPLH; v_gene: TRBV6-5
CDR3aa: ASSIRREPNQPQH; v_gene: TRBV19
CDR3aa: ASSLRGADTQY; v_gene: TRBV7-3
CDR3aa: ASSEGQYQETQY; v_gene: TRBV2
CDR3aa: ASSNRDKNQPQH; v_gene: TRBV18
CDR3aa: ASSLDLGEKLF; v_gene: TRBV12-3/TRBV12-4
CDR3aa: ASTKAGGHNEQF; v_gene: TRBV2
CDR3aa: ASSLDPHPETEAF; v_gene: TRBV7-3
CDR3aa: ASSLVQGGEQF; v_gene: TRBV7-2
CDR3aa: ASSLGLAGGTQY; v_gene: TRBV28
CDR3aa: ASSLAAGATANEKLF; v_gene: TRBV7-9
CDR3aa: ASSFWTGFLSAPPDHEAF; v_gene: TRBV28
CDR3aa: AISPGQGENGYT; v_gene: TRBV10-3
CDR3aa: ASSSTSVGDRGISSYNEQF; v_gene: TRBV28
CDR3aa: ASSIPNRGRGYT; v_gene: TRBV19
CDR3aa: ASSPNPGNEQF; v_gene: TRBV18
CDR3aa: ASELKDSPLH; v_gene: TRBV12-5
CDR3aa: ASSSPGKQY; v_gene: TRBV11-2
CDR3aa: ASSRAGMNTEAF; v_gene: TRBV3-1/TRBV3-2
CDR3aa: ASSQSRVGDGYT; v_gene: TRBV4-2
CDR3aa: ASSQERGRRPLQETQY; v_gene: TRBV3-1/TRBV3-2
CDR3aa: ASSPGQARETQY; v_gene: TRBV28
CDR3aa: AWSVGIGEAPPLH; v_gene: TRBV30
CDR3aa: ASSLTPYEQY; v_gene: TRBV6-2/TRBV6-3
CDR3aa: ASSQGPGQGNTEAF; v_gene: TRBV3-1/TRBV3-2
CDR3aa: ASRRVGAIEQY; v_gene: TRBV19
CDR3aa: ASSLAAVRRRGYT; v_gene: TRBV5-6
CDR3aa: ASSPRVFYEQY; v_gene: TRBV18
CDR3aa: ASSLGWGQMNTEAF; v_gene: TRBV7-6
CDR3aa: ASSFTATYGYT; v_gene: TRBV28
CDR3aa: ASSIYRGSYT; v_gene: TRBV28
CDR3aa: ASSPQGGTEAF; v_gene: TRBV4-3
CDR3aa: AISTLLQNEQF; v_gene: TRBV10-3
CDR3aa: ASSSGAPRTGNEQF; v_gene: TRBV5-4
CDR3aa: ASSSGANTEAF; v_gene: TRBV7-3